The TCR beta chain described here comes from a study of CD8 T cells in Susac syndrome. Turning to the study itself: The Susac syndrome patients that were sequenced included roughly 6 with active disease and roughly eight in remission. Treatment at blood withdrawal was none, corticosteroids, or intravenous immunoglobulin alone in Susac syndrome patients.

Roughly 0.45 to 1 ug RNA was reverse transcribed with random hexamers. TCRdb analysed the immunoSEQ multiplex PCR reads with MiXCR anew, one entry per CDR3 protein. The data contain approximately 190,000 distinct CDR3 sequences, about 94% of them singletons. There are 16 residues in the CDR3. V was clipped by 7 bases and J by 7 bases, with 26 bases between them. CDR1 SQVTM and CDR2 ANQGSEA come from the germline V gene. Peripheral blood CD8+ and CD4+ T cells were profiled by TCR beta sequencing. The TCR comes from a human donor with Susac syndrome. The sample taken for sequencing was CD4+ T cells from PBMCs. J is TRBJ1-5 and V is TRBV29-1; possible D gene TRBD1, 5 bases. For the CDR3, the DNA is TGCAGCGATGAGGGGTCCGGGGCCCACGGTAGGCAGCCCCAGCATTTT. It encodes CSDEGSGAHGRQPQHF.